Below are 5 T cell receptor beta chains sequenced from a single sample in a study of blood T cell repertoires in COVID-19. Some clones are missing from TCRdb's copy, which holds only in-frame ones; the method was immunoSEQ multiplex PCR. This sample has about 160,000 clones; 65% to 80% occur once, and the top ten carry approximately 8%. The material sequenced was peripheral blood. The source of these receptors is a man aged 55 to 69 with acute or convalescent COVID-19.

The V call is TRBV30, the J call TRBJ1-1; D unclear. Trimming shortened V by 2 bases and J by 0 bases, and 7 bases separated the two germline ends. The length of the CDR3 is 13 residues. Germline V gene lookup returns CDR1 GTSNPN and CDR2 SVGIG (reference sequence). CDR3 nucleotides: TGTGCCTGGAGTCATACAGTGAACACTGAAGCTTTCTTT. Translation gives CAWSHTVNTEAFF.

J is TRBJ1-2 and V is TRBV5-4; the D gene is possibly TRBD1 (5 bases). Per the germline V gene, CDR1 is SGHNT and CDR2 is YYREEE (reference sequence). CDR3 length equals 13 residues. Trimming took off 1 base at V and 6 bases at J, with 10 bases between the two ends. CDR3 loop: CASSLQGIDGYTF. As DNA, the CDR3 is TGTGCCAGCAGCTTGCAGGGCATCGATGGCTACACCTTC. Combining the CDR3 with reference TRBV5-4 and TRBJ1-2 gives the whole variable domain ETGVTQSPTHLIKTRGQQVTLRCSSQSGHNTVSWYQQALGQGPQFIFQYYREEENGRGNFPPRFSGLQFPNYSSELNVNALELDDSALYLCASSLQGIDGYTFGSGTRLTVV.

The J gene is TRBJ1-5, the V gene TRBV27, with D possibly TRBD1 on 5 matching bases. The V end lost 8 bases, the J end lost 4 bases, and 12 bases lay between the germline ends. The germline CDR1 and CDR2 sequences are MNHEY and SMNVEV (reference sequence). The CDR3 loop spans 13 amino acids. CDR3 DNA sequence: TGTGCCAGCGGCCTCCGGGGGAATCAGCCCCAGCATTTT. It specifies CASGLRGNQPQHF.

This clone was recorded a few times. V is TRBV7-3 and J is TRBJ2-1, with 8 bases lining up with TRBD2. With 2 bases clipped from V and 3 bases from J, the junction kept 3 bases outside the gene matches. The CDR3 is 15 residues long. Germline values: CDR1 SGHTA, CDR2 FQGTGA. The CDR3 here is CASSLGSGVYNEQFF. The CDR3 DNA reads TGTGCCAGCAGCTTAGGTAGCGGGGTCTACAATGAGCAGTTCTTC.

V usage is TRBV7-2 and J usage is TRBJ1-2; D is ambiguous. The CDR3 is 14 residues long. V shed 7 bases and J shed 2 bases, with 14 bases lying between them. In germline, CDR1 is SGHTA, CDR2 FQGNSA. In DNA, the CDR3 is TGTGCCAGCACCGTAAGCGCCACAAACTATGGCTACACCTTC. The encoded protein is CASTVSATNYGYTF.